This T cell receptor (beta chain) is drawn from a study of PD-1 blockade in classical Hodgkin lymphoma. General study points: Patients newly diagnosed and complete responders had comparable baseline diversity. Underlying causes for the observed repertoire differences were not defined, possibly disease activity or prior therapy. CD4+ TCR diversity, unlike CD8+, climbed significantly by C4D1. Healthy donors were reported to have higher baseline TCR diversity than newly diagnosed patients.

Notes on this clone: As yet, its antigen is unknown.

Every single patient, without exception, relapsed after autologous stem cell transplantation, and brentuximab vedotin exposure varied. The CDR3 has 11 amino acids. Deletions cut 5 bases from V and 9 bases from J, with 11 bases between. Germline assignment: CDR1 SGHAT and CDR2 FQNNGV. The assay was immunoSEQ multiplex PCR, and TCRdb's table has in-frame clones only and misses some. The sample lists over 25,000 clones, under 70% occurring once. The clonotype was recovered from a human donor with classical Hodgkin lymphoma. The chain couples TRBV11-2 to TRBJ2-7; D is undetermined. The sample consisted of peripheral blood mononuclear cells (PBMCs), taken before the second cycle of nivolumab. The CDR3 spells CASSASTGQYF. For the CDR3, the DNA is TGTGCCAGCAGCGCCAGTACGGGGCAGTACTTC. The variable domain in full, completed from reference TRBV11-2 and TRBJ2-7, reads EAGVAQSPRYKIIEKRQSVAFWCNPISGHATLYWYQQILGQGPKLLIQFQNNGVVDDSQLPKDRFSAERLKGVDSTLKIQPAKLEDSAVYLCASSASTGQYFGPGTRLTVT.